Presented here are 16 T cell receptor beta chains from one specimen sequenced in a study of shared clonotypes between healthy human individuals. Assay: immunoSEQ multiplex PCR; the TCRdb copy retains only in-frame clones and omits some. The table records 2 million to 2.5 million clones, 85% to 95% of them present only once. The sequenced sample was naive CD4+ T cells from PBMCs. Stated subset: CD45RA+ positively selected. The source is a man aged 18 to 29 in good health. Some clones in this sample may be carry-over from other donors' samples.

The chain employs TRBV2 and TRBJ2-2, with 7 bases that match TRBD2. With V trimmed by 6 bases and J by 3 bases, 7 bases remained unmatched. Germline loops: CDR1 SNHLY, CDR2 FYNNEI. CDR3 length equals 15 residues. The DNA for the CDR3 is TGTGCCAGCAGGGAATGGGGGGGTTACACCGGGGAGCTGTTTTTT. Protein product: CASREWGGYTGELFF.

The V gene is TRBV28, the J gene TRBJ1-4, with D uncertain. Trimming left V 3 bases short and J 5 bases short, with 19 bases between. Germline CDR1 and CDR2: MDHEN and SYDVKM. This CDR3 spans 17 amino acids. The CDR3 is CASSFAERAGVNEKLFF. The CDR3 bases are TGTGCCAGCAGTTTCGCAGAGCGGGCCGGGGTGAATGAAAAACTGTTTTTT.

V gene TRBV6-6 combines with J gene TRBJ2-7; TRBD2 might be the D (6 bases). Trimming removed 2 bases from V and 6 bases from J, with 11 bases in between. Germline CDR1 is MNHNY and CDR2 is SVGAGI (reference sequence). The CDR3 loop spans 13 amino acids. DNA of the CDR3: TGTGCCAGCAGTTACGGCGGGACGGGCGAGCAGTACTTC. This encodes CASSYGGTGEQYF.

The chain combines TRBV11-3 with TRBJ2-1; D unresolved. Trimming left V 5 bases short and J 0 bases short, with 11 bases between. Germline assignment: CDR1 SGHNT and CDR2 YENEEA. This CDR3 contains 15 residues. CDR3 residues: CASSQGFSSYNEQFF. DNA of the CDR3: TGTGCCAGCAGCCAAGGATTCAGCTCCTACAATGAGCAGTTCTTC.

The chain combines TRBV18 with TRBJ2-1, with a weak D call TRBD1 (6 bases). Germline lookup yields CDR1 KGHSH and CDR2 LQKENI. This CDR3 is built from 14 residues. The V gene lost 8 bases and the J gene lost 8 bases, with 19 bases spanning the gap. The CDR3 loop is CASRTRTGLHEQFF. The CDR3 DNA sequence: TGTGCCAGCCGAACGCGAACAGGGTTGCATGAGCAGTTCTTC.

Remarks on this clone: Other DNA variants within this sample encode the same CDR3. CDR3 in DNA: TGTGCCAGCAGCCTTGCAGCCAGCTCCTACAATGAGCAGTTCTTC. It codes for CASSLAASSYNEQFF. V and J are TRBV7-2 and TRBJ2-1; D uncertain. The CDR3 consists of 15 residues. Trimming pared 5 bases from V and 0 bases from J, leaving 11 bases between. Germline CDR1 is SGHTA and CDR2 is FQGNSA.

J is TRBJ2-2 and V is TRBV18, with 8 bases that match TRBD1. From germline, CDR1 is KGHSH and CDR2 LQKENI. The CDR3 length is 15 residues. With 4 bases clipped from V and 2 bases from J, the junction kept 3 bases outside the gene matches. The CDR3 loop is CASSRDRINTGELFF. The CDR3 DNA reads as TGTGCCAGCTCACGGGACAGGATAAACACCGGGGAGCTGTTTTTT.

Written as DNA, the CDR3 is TGCGCCAGCAGCCAAGGCTCTCTAGCGGGAGGCAGCACCGGGGAGCTGTTTTTT. Its protein product is CASSQGSLAGGSTGELFF. V gene TRBV4-3 combines with J gene TRBJ2-2, with 11 bases identical to TRBD2. The CDR3 covers 18 residues. From germline, CDR1 is LGHNA and CDR2 YSLEER. V lost 1 base and J lost 4; bases outside the gene matches: 8.

The chain is built from TRBV9 and TRBJ2-3; 12 nucleotides line up with TRBD2. The CDR3 has 20 amino acids. After removal of 4 bases from V and 0 bases from J, the junction contained 15 bases not matched to a gene. CDR1 is SGDLS, CDR2 YYNGEE, per germline. The CDR3 sequence: CASSRRQPGLAGSSTDTQYF. CDR3 sequence (DNA): TGTGCCAGCAGCCGCAGACAGCCGGGACTAGCGGGCTCTAGCACAGATACGCAGTATTTT.

This clone came up a few times. The chain carries TRBV18 and TRBJ2-7, with 7 bases that match TRBD2. The CDR3 sequence is 14 residues long. J gave up 3 bases and V 2 bases, and 4 bases lay outside the gene matches. Germline CDR1 KGHSH, CDR2 LQKENI. The CDR3 is CASSPLAGYYEQYF. The CDR3, as DNA: TGTGCCAGCTCACCATTAGCGGGCTACTACGAGCAGTACTTC.

The chain couples TRBV10-3 to TRBJ1-2; the D is unclear. Germline CDR1 and CDR2: ENHRY and SYGVKD. Trimming removed 1 base from V and 8 bases from J, with 11 bases in between. The CDR3 is made up of 13 amino acids. The chain's CDR3 is CAISEWRAQGYTF. CDR3 coding DNA: TGTGCCATCAGTGAGTGGAGGGCGCAAGGCTACACCTTC.

This chain joins TRBV28 and TRBJ1-5; D unclear. Germline assignment: CDR1 MDHEN and CDR2 SYDVKM. Trimming removed 2 bases at V and 11 bases at J, with 10 bases between. The CDR3 is 12 residues long. CDR3 nucleotide sequence: TGTGCCAGCAGTTTAAGTGCCTTGGCCCAGCATTTT. It codes for CASSLSALAQHF.

V gene TRBV15 combines with J gene TRBJ2-1; 14 bases fit TRBD2. The junction had 2 bases not matched to a gene; V was cut back by 6 bases and J by 7 bases. CDR1 LNHNV and CDR2 YYDKDF come from the germline V gene (reference sequence). The CDR3 extends over 14 amino acids. DNA of the CDR3: TGTGCCACCAGGACTAGCGGGAGGGGAAATGAGCAGTTCTTC. Residues: CATRTSGRGNEQFF. The variable domain in full, with the rest retrieved from reference TRBV15 and TRBJ2-1, is DAMVIQNPRYQVTQFGKPVTLSCSQTLNHNVMYWYQQKSSQAPKLLFHYYDKDFNNEADTPDNFQSRRPNTSFCFLDIRSPGLGDTAMYLCATRTSGRGNEQFFGPGTRLTVL.

The chain links TRBV7-2 to TRBJ1-3; a weak D match, TRBD1 (5 bases). Per the germline V gene, CDR1 is SGHTA and CDR2 is FQGNSA. The CDR3 runs 17 residues. The ends were cut back, 0 bases at V and 2 bases at J, with 14 bases in the middle. As DNA, the CDR3 is TGTGCCAGCAGCTTAGCGGGAGCGGGGCAGGCTGGAAACACCATATATTTT. Encoded protein: CASSLAGAGQAGNTIYF.

Note on this clone: A read error may account for a junction end that differs from germline. The rearrangement joins TRBV11-2 to TRBJ1-4; D gene unclear. The germline V gene has CDR1 SGHAT and CDR2 FQNNGV. This CDR3 contains 12 residues. CDR3 nucleotide sequence: TGTGCCAGCAGCTCGACCCTCTCCCGACCGGTTTTT. Translation gives CASSSTLSRPVF. Using reference TRBV11-2 and TRBJ1-4 for the parts outside the CDR3, the full variable domain is EAGVAQSPRYKIIEKRQSVAFWCNPISGHATLYWYQQILGQGPKLLIQFQNNGVVDDSQLPKDRFSAERLKGVDSTLKIQPAKLEDSAVYLCASSSTLSRPVFGSGTQLSVL.

The CDR3 reads CATSPLTEAFF. DNA for the CDR3: TGTGCCACCAGCCCCCTTACTGAAGCTTTCTTT. The genes are TRBV15 and TRBJ1-1; D is undetermined. V lost 5 bases and J lost 5, with 6 bases in between. The V gene's germline CDR1 is LNHNV and CDR2 YYDKDF (reference sequence). The CDR3 runs to 11 residues.